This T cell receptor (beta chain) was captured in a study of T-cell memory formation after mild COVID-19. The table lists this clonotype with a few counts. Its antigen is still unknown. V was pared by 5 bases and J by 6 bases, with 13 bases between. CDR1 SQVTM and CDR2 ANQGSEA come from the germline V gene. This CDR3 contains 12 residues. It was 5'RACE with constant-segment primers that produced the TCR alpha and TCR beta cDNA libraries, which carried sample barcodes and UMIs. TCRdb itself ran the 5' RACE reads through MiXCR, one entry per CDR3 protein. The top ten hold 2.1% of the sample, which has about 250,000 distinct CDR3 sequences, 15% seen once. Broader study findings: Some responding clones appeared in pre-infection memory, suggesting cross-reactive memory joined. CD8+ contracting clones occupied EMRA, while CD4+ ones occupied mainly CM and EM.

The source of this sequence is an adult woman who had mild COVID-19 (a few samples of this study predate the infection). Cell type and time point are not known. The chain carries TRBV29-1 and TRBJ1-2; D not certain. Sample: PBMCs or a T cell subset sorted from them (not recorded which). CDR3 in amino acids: CSVSEMGNGYTF. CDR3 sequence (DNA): TGCAGCGTTTCGGAGATGGGGAATGGCTACACCTTC.